This entry describes one T cell receptor beta chain. V lost 6 bases, J lost 2 bases, and 4 bases stayed unmatched. Germline V gives CDR1 MNHNS, CDR2 SASEGT. This CDR3 spans 13 amino acids. As defined, naive CD8 cells were CD45RO-negative and positively selected for CCR7, with terminally differentiated effector memory CD45RA+ cells excluded. The sample originates from a study of shared clonotypes between healthy human individuals. TCRdb's copy holds only in-frame clones and misses some; the assay was immunoSEQ multiplex PCR. The sample has about 2 million clones; just under 95% are singletons. The sequence was collected from a man younger than 35 in good health. The sequenced sample consisted of naive CD8+ T cells sorted from blood. The chain carries TRBV6-1 and TRBJ2-7; 7 positions agree with TRBD2. The CDR3 nucleotides are TGTGCCAGCAGGAGCGGGGCAACCTACGAGCAGTACTTC. Its protein product is CASRSGATYEQYF.